This TCR beta chain stems from a study of T cells after yellow fever vaccination. TCRdb itself ran the 5' RACE reads through MiXCR, one entry per CDR3 protein. The top ten clones hold around 25% of a sample with about 85,000 distinct CDR3 sequences, 13% of them seen once. Germline-derived CDR1 and CDR2 are SEHNR and FQNEAQ (reference sequence). This CDR3 has 14 residues. Trimming took 3 bases from V and 7 from J, leaving 16 bases between them. General study findings and limits: Weaker in magnitude, the secondary response showed a faster peak on day 5 versus 15. In post-booster samples, most primary-vaccination clones reappeared (approximately 96% CD4, roughly 89% CD8). Clonotypes shared by both compartments, CD4 and CD8, made up a small share.

This clonotype was detected only a few times. The specimen comprised CD8+ T cells not binding an NS4B(214-222) dextramer, sorted from PBMCs, sampled 21 days after the first yellow fever vaccination. This receptor was taken from a man between 18 and 35 years old who received the YFV17D yellow fever vaccine. This chain links TRBV7-9 with TRBJ2-7; D gene ambiguous. The CDR3 sequence: CASSFYLPSEEQYF. The DNA of the CDR3 is TGTGCCAGCAGCTTCTATCTCCCTAGTGAGGAGCAGTACTTC.